This T cell receptor beta chain was identified in a study of T cell repertoires in cytomegalovirus infection. The wider study: Selected CMV epitopes included recently identified HLA-C-restricted ones as well as well-studied HLA-B-restricted ones. CMV infection together with matching HLA type was indicated by public TCR beta signatures.

Points on this clonotype: Its target is not known. Given a much more abundant clone one base away, this may be a read error.

TCRdb reprocessed the reads via MiXCR and lists one record per CDR3 protein. Of around 120,000 distinct CDR3 sequences detected, under 45% appear once; the ten largest clones hold about 74%. Study findings and constraints: Clonotypes of TCR beta that were HLA-C-restricted and CMV-specific dominated the ex vivo response. Identification of carriers of CMV plus the relevant HLA was achieved through cumulative public TCR beta family frequency.

The TCR originated in a human donor in good health (CMV status not recorded). Some clones in this sample may be carry-over from other donors' samples. The source was CD8+ T cells from cultured PBMCs, collected from culture after CMV antigen stimulation.

This CDR3 is CARGLDWSRGGTGELFF. CDR3 DNA: TGTGCTAGAGGTTTGGATTGGAGCAGGGGGGGAACCGGGGAGCTGTTTTTT. The rearrangement uses TRBV12-5 and TRBJ2-2; tentatively, D is TRBD1 or TRBD2 (7 bases each). The CDR3 spans 17 residues. Germline V gives CDR1 LGHNT, CDR2 FRNRAP.